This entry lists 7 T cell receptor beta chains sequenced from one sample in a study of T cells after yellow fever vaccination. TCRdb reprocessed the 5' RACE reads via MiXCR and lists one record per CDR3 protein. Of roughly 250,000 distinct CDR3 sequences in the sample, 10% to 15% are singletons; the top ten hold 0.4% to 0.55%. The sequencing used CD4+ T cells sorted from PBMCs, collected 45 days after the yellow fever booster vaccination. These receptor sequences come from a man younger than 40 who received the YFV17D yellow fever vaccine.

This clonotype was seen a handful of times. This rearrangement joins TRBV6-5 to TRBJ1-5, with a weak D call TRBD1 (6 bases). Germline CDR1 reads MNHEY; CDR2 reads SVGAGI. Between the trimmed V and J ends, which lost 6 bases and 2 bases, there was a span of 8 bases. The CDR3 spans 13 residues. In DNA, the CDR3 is TGTGCCAGCAGAGGGGGTGGCAATCAGCCCCAGCATTTT. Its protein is CASRGGGNQPQHF.

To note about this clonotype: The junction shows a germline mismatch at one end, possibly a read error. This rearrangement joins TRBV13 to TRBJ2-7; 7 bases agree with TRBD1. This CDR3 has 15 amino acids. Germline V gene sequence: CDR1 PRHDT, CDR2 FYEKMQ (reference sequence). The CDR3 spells CASSLRQGSSYELYF. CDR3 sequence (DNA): TGTGCCAGCAGCTTAAGACAGGGAAGCTCCTACGAGCTGTACTTC.

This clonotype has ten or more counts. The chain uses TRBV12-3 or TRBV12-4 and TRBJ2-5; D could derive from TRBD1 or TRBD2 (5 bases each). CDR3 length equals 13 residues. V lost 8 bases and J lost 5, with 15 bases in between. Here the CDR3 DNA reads TGTGCCAGCGCCGTTACGGGGCGGGAGACCCAGTACTTC. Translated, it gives CASAVTGRETQYF.

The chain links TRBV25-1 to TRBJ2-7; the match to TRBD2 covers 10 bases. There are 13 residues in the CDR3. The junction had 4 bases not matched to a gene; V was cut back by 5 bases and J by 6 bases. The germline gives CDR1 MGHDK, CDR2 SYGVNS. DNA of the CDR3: TGTGCCAGCAGTTTGGCTAGCGGGAGCGAGCAGTACTTC. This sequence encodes CASSLASGSEQYF.

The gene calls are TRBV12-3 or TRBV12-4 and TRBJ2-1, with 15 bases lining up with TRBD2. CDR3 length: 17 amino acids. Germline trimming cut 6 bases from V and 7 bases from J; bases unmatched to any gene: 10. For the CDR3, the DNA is TGTGCCAGCAGCGAGGGACTAGCGGGAGGATCGGGTAATGAGCAGTTCTTC. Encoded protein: CASSEGLAGGSGNEQFF.

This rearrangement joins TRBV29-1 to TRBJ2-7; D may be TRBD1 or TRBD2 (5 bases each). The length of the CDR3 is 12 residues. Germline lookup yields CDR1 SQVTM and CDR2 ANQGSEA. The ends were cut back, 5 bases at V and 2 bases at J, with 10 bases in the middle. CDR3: CSVQGPTYEQYF. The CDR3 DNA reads TGCAGCGTTCAGGGACCTACCTACGAGCAGTACTTC.

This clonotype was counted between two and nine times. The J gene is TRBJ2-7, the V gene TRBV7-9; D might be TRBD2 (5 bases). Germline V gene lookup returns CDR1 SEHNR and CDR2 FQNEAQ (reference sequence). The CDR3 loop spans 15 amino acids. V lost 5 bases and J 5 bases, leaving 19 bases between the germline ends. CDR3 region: CASSHSRVFGNEQYF. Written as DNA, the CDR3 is TGTGCCAGCAGCCATTCGCGGGTCTTTGGTAACGAGCAGTACTTC.